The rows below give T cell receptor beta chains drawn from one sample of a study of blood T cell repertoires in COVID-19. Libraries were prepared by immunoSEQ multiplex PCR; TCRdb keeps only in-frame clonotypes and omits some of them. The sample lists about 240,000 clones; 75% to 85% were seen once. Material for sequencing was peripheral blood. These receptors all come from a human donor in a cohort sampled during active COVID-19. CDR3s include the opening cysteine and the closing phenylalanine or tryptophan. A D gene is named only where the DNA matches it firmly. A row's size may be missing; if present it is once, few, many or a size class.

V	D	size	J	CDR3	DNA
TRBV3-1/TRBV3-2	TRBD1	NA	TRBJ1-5	CASSSRTGNGGPQHF	TGTGCCAGCAGCTCCCGGACAGGGAATGGTGGGCCCCAGCATTTT
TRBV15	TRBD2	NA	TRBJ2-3	CATSRLAGADTQYF	TGTGCCACCAGCAGACTAGCGGGGGCAGATACGCAGTATTTT
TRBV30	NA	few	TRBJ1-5	CAWSPYRVGQPQHF	TGTGCCTGGAGTCCTTACAGGGTCGGGCAGCCCCAGCATTTT
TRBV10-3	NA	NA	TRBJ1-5	CASQPDSSNQPQHF	TGTGCCAGCCAGCCAGACAGTAGCAATCAGCCCCAGCATTTT
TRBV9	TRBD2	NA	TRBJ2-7	CASSVGLAGGEQYF	TGTGCCAGCAGCGTCGGACTAGCGGGTGGGGAGCAGTACTTC
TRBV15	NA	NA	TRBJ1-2	CATSAGDYGYTF	TGTGCCACCAGCGCGGGGGATTATGGCTACACCTTC
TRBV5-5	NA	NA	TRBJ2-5	CASSSGGQQETQYF	TGTGCCAGCAGCTCCGGAGGACAGCAAGAGACCCAGTACTTC
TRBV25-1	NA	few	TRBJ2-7	CASSEVASEQYF	TGTGCCAGCAGTGAAGTGGCTTCCGAGCAGTACTTC
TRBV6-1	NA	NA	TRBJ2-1	CASSDQGRNEQFF	TGTGCCAGCAGTGACCAGGGGCGGAATGAGCAGTTCTTC
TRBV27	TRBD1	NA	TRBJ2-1	CASTPMGQVGYNEQFF	TGTGCCAGCACCCCTATGGGACAGGTGGGTTACAATGAGCAGTTCTTC
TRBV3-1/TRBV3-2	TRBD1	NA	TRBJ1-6	CASSQRDSHNSPLHF	TGTGCCAGCAGCCAACGGGACAGTCATAATTCACCCCTCCACTTT
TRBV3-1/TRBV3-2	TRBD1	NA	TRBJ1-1	CASSQVGTGPMNTEAFF	TGTGCCAGCAGCCAAGTTGGGACAGGGCCTATGAACACTGAAGCTTTCTTT
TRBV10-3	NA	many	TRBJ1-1	CAISDRGNTEAFF	TGTGCCATCAGTGACAGGGGCAACACTGAAGCTTTCTTT
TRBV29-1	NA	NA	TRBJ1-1	CSAHPYLTDSNTEAFF	TGCAGCGCCCACCCCTATTTGACAGACTCAAACACTGAAGCTTTCTTT
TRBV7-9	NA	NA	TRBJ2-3	CASSRDSTDTQYF	TGTGCCAGCAGCCGGGACTCGACAGATACGCAGTATTTT
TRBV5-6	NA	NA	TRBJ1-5	CASSSSGANQPQHF	TGTGCCAGCAGTTCCTCAGGGGCAAATCAGCCCCAGCATTTT
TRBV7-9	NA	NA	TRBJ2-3	CASNSQGDTQYF	TGTGCCAGCAACTCCCAGGGAGATACGCAGTATTTT
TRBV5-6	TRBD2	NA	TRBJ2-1	CASSLISGGSYNEQFF	TGTGCCAGCAGCTTAATTAGCGGGGGATCCTACAATGAGCAGTTCTTC
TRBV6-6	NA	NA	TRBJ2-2	CASSLSNTGELFF	TGTGCCAGCAGTTTATCGAACACCGGGGAGCTGTTTTTT
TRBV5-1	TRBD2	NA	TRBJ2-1	CASSLIRAGEDEQFF	TGCGCCAGCAGCTTGATTCGAGCGGGAGAAGATGAGCAGTTCTTC
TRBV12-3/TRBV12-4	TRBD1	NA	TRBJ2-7	CASGGTGDEQYF	TGTGCCAGCGGGGGGACAGGGGACGAGCAGTACTTC
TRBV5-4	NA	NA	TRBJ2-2	CASSPLQGLNTGELFF	TGTGCCAGCAGCCCCCTCCAGGGCCTGAACACCGGGGAGCTGTTTTTT
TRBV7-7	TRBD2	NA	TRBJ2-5	CASSPGGLETQYF	TGTGCTAGCAGCCCGGGGGGTTTGGAGACCCAGTACTTC
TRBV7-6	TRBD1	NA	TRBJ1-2	CASSLGTGVGYGYTF	TGTGCCAGCAGCTTGGGGACAGGGGTGGGCTATGGCTACACCTTC
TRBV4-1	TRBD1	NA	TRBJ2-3	CASSPDDRVGTDTQYF	TGCGCCAGCAGTCCAGACGACAGGGTGGGTACAGATACGCAGTATTTT
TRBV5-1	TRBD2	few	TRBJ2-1	CASSLTTSGSYNEQFF	TGCGCCAGCAGCCTGACAACTAGCGGGTCCTACAATGAGCAGTTCTTC
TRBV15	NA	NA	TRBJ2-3	CATSRDVADTQYF	TGTGCCACCAGCAGAGATGTCGCAGATACGCAGTATTTT
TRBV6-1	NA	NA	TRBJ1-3	CASSERPFSGNTIYF	TGTGCCAGCAGTGAACGTCCTTTCTCTGGAAACACCATATATTTT
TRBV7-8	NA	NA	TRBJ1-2	CASSLRGGYGYTF	TGTGCCAGCAGCTTAAGGGGAGGCTATGGCTACACCTTC
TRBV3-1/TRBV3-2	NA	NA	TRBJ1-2	CASSPTGYGYTF	TGTGCCAGCAGCCCAACAGGGTATGGCTACACCTTC
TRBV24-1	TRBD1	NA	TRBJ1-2	CATSDLGQGEGYTF	TGTGCCACCAGTGATTTGGGACAGGGGGAAGGCTACACCTTC
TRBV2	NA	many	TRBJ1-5	CAGGGGNNQPQHF	TGTGCCGGAGGCGGAGGGAACAATCAGCCCCAGCATTTT
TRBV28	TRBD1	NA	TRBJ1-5	CASSSQTGRKPQHF	TGTGCCAGCAGTTCCCAGACAGGGAGGAAGCCCCAGCATTTT
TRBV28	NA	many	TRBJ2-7	CASSPSSRGGRYEQYF	TGTGCCAGCAGCCCTTCATCAAGGGGGGGGAGGTACGAGCAGTACTTC